Only one count was recorded for the clone carrying this TCR beta chain. The data belong to a study of blood T cell repertoires in COVID-19. Study details: Spain, Italy and the United States supplied samples that represented acute and convalescent COVID-19. T cells, B-cell-depleted T cells, or PBMCs provided the cDNA or gDNA that served as material.

This CDR3 region has 13 residues. The V gene lost 5 bases and the J gene lost 10 bases, with 15 bases spanning the gap. CDR1 SGHAT and CDR2 FQNNGV come from the germline V gene. Original processing methods: Amplified reference gene primers provided the basis for estimating nucleated cell counts. Clones were sequenced by immunoSEQ multiplex PCR, and TCRdb holds only the in-frame ones, with some missing. V and J calls and clone size are copied from that table; D and trimming were computed from the DNA. The data show about 200,000 clones, approximately 90% seen once. The sequencing input was peripheral blood. This sequence originates from a man aged 50 to 60 with COVID-19, enrolled during active disease. V usage is TRBV11-2 and J usage is TRBJ2-1, with D possibly TRBD2 on 6 matching bases. DNA for the CDR3: TGTGCCAGCAGCCCCAGACTAGGATACGAGCAGTTCTTC. Its protein is CASSPRLGYEQFF.